Below are 19 T cell receptor beta chains sequenced from a single sample in a study of T cells expressing NK-cell markers. With the 5' RACE reads reprocessed, TCRdb shows one record per CDR3 protein and no DNA. The sample has approximately 380,000 distinct CDR3 sequences. The sample taken for sequencing was blood T cells: a sorted CD56 or NKG2C T cell subset, CD4+ or CD8+ T cells, or bulk PBMC T cells (not recorded which). The source is a man aged 18-70 years in good health.

The chain uses TRBV6-1 and TRBJ1-5. This CDR3 is built from 16 residues. Germline V CDR1 and CDR2: MNHNS, SASEGT. The CDR3 loop is CASSPDRKWDNQPQHF.

The rearrangement joins TRBV6-1 to TRBJ1-1. Germline-derived CDR1 and CDR2 are MNHNS and SASEGT. The CDR3 is 11 residues long. CDR3 protein: CASRQQPEAFF.

The chain has TRBV2 and TRBJ2-5. CDR1 is SNHLY and CDR2 is FYNNEI in the germline V gene. CDR3 size: 15 residues. The CDR3 spells CASSEALPSRETQYF.

The rearrangement joins TRBV2 to TRBJ2-7. This CDR3 has 13 amino acids. Germline values: CDR1 SNHLY, CDR2 FYNNEI. The chain's CDR3 is CASIRGNSYEQYF.

V is TRBV3-1 and J is TRBJ1-6; with no DNA, the TCRdb D assignment of TRBD1 cannot be verified. Germline V lookup: CDR1 LGHDT, CDR2 YNNKEL (reference sequence). The CDR3 loop spans 15 amino acids. CDR3 protein: CASSRRTGDNSPLHF. The whole variable domain, filled in from reference TRBV3-1 and TRBJ1-6, reads DTAVSQTPKYLVTQMGNDKSIKCEQNLGHDTMYWYKQDSKKFLKIMFSYNNKELIINETVPNRFSPKSPDKAHLNLHINSLELGDSAVYFCASSRRTGDNSPLHFGNGTRLTVT.

The chain uses TRBV5-4 and TRBJ1-1. Germline V CDR1 and CDR2: SGHNT, YYREEE (reference sequence). This CDR3 has 14 residues. CDR3 in amino acids: CASSQSGRNTEAFF.

V gene TRBV12-3 or TRBV12-4 combines with J gene TRBJ1-2. The CDR3 sequence is 11 residues long. The CDR3 loop is CASSFGNGYTF.

This rearrangement joins TRBV3-1 to TRBJ2-1; without DNA, the TCRdb call of TRBD2 cannot be checked. From germline, CDR1 is LGHDT and CDR2 YNNKEL (reference sequence). The CDR3 extends over 16 amino acids. CDR3 sequence reads: CASTSWQLGSSLKQFF.

This sequence joins TRBV5-1 and TRBJ1-1. The germline CDR1 and CDR2 sequences are SGHRS and YFSETQ. The CDR3 is 13 residues long. The CDR3 spells CASSLMADSEAFF.

The rearrangement joins TRBV3-1 to TRBJ1-6. This CDR3 comprises 15 residues. Germline CDR1 and CDR2: LGHDT and YNNKEL (reference sequence). CDR3 residues: CASSQRQARNSPLHF.

The chain carries TRBV7-9 and TRBJ2-3; TCRdb proposes TRBD1, but this gene call is untestable without DNA. Germline CDR1 and CDR2: SEHNR and FQNEAQ (reference sequence). The CDR3 covers 16 residues. The CDR3 spells CASSFPGGASTDTQYF.

The genes are TRBV28 and TRBJ2-5. The CDR3 extends over 11 amino acids. Germline CDR1 reads MDHEN; CDR2 reads SYDVKM. CDR3 region: CASRTNYDQYF.

This chain uses TRBV20-1 with TRBJ1-1. CDR1 is DFQATT, CDR2 SNEGSKA, per germline (reference sequence). This CDR3 has 14 amino acids. The CDR3: CSAPNPDRNTEAFF.

This sequence joins TRBV2 and TRBJ1-5; TCRdb's assignment of TRBD1 cannot be checked, as there is no DNA. The CDR3 is made up of 15 amino acids. The germline CDR1 and CDR2 sequences are SNHLY and FYNNEI. CDR3 sequence reads: CASRQTVNSNQPQHF.

The chain couples TRBV5-4 to TRBJ1-1. The CDR3 covers 13 residues. The V gene's germline CDR1 is SGHNT and CDR2 YYREEE (reference sequence). CDR3 loop: CASSTPMNTEAFF. Supplemented by reference TRBV5-4 and TRBJ1-1, the full variable domain reads ETGVTQSPTHLIKTRGQQVTLRCSSQSGHNTVSWYQQALGQGPQFIFQYYREEENGRGNFPPRFSGLQFPNYSSELNVNALELDDSALYLCASSTPMNTEAFFGQGTRLTVV.

J is TRBJ1-1 and V is TRBV12-3 or TRBV12-4; no DNA is available, so the TRBD1 call from TCRdb remains unchecked. There are 15 residues in the CDR3. CDR3 sequence: CASTDNGAGNTEAFF.

V and J are TRBV7-6 and TRBJ2-1; checking the TCRdb D call of TRBD2 is not possible without DNA. The germline V gene encodes CDR1 SGHVS and CDR2 FNYEAQ. The length of the CDR3 is 17 residues. The CDR3 loop is CASSLVVMRGAGGEQFF. Based on the CDR3 plus reference TRBV7-6 and TRBJ2-1, the full variable domain is GAGVSQSPRYKVTKRGQDVALRCDPISGHVSLYWYRQALGQGPEFLTYFNYEAQQDKSGLPNDRFSAERPEGSISTLTIQRTEQRDSAMYRCASSLVVMRGAGGEQFFGPGTRLTVL.

The chain employs TRBV18 and TRBJ2-7; TCRdb proposes TRBD2, but this gene call is untestable without DNA. Per germline, CDR1 KGHSH and CDR2 LQKENI. CDR3 length: 15 residues. The CDR3 region is CASSSGTELSYEQYF.

The V call is TRBV5-1, the J call TRBJ1-2; TCRdb returns TRBD1, unconfirmable since there is no DNA. Germline V lookup: CDR1 SGHRS, CDR2 YFSETQ. This CDR3 contains 16 residues. The CDR3 sequence: CASSLAWDRGSYGYTF.